Presented here are 8 T cell receptor beta chains from one specimen sequenced in a study of blood T cell repertoires in COVID-19. Assay: immunoSEQ multiplex PCR; the TCRdb copy retains only in-frame clones and omits some. The profile covers around 200,000 clones, with 89% appearing a single time and approximately 2.3% taken by the ten largest. Sequenced input: PBMCs or T cells enriched from blood (not recorded which). The receptors originated from a woman in her forties with acute COVID-19.

The chain is built from TRBV5-4 and TRBJ2-7; D might be TRBD2 (6 bases). Germline V gene lookup returns CDR1 SGHNT and CDR2 YYREEE (reference sequence). CDR3 length equals 12 residues. The V end lost 5 bases, the J end lost 7 bases, and 13 bases lay between the germline ends. The DNA for the CDR3 is TGTGCCAGCAGGCGGGACCCGGGGGAGCAGTACTTC. Protein sequence: CASRRDPGEQYF. The variable domain in full, completed from reference TRBV5-4 and TRBJ2-7, reads ETGVTQSPTHLIKTRGQQVTLRCSSQSGHNTVSWYQQALGQGPQFIFQYYREEENGRGNFPPRFSGLQFPNYSSELNVNALELDDSALYLCASRRDPGEQYFGPGTRLTVT.

This chain uses TRBV5-1 with TRBJ2-3, with D hard to call. The ends were cut back, 0 bases at V and 2 bases at J, with 7 bases in the middle. From germline, CDR1 is SGHRS and CDR2 YFSETQ. The CDR3 covers 14 residues. The CDR3: CASSLAYLTDTQYF. In DNA, the CDR3 is TGCGCCAGCAGCTTGGCCTACCTCACAGATACGCAGTATTTT.

The rearrangement uses TRBV28 and TRBJ1-2; 8 bases align to TRBD1. CDR3 length: 16 residues. Germline assignment: CDR1 MDHEN and CDR2 SYDVKM. The trim removed 5 bases at V and 1 base at J, leaving 9 bases unmatched. The CDR3 protein is CASSPGQENFNYGYTF. The CDR3 nucleotides read TGTGCCAGCAGTCCGGGACAGGAAAATTTTAACTATGGCTACACCTTC.

The chain combines TRBV4-2 with TRBJ2-7, with D possibly TRBD2 on 6 matching bases. The CDR3 contains 16 residues. V lost 0 bases and J lost 0, with 12 bases in between. Germline V lookup: CDR1 LGHNA, CDR2 YNFKEQ. This CDR3 is CASSQDMEGDSYEQYF. The CDR3 DNA is TGTGCCAGCAGCCAAGATATGGAGGGAGACTCCTACGAGCAGTACTTC.

V is TRBV6-6 and J is TRBJ1-1, with D perhaps TRBD1 (6 bases). Germline assignment: CDR1 MNHNY and CDR2 SVGAGI (reference sequence). Trimming removed 4 bases at V and 2 bases at J, with 11 bases between. This CDR3 contains 14 residues. The DNA for the CDR3 is TGTGCCAGCAGTTTACCAGGGGTTAACACTGAAGCTTTCTTT. Translated: CASSLPGVNTEAFF.

V gene TRBV5-6 combines with J gene TRBJ1-1, with a possible D match to TRBD1 (5 bases). Germline V lookup: CDR1 SGHDT, CDR2 YYEEEE. This CDR3 spans 14 amino acids. The V gene lost 1 base and the J gene lost 2 bases, with 9 bases spanning the gap. In DNA, the CDR3 is TGTGCCAGCAGCTTGAGGGGCCTAAACACTGAAGCTTTCTTT. Translating gives CASSLRGLNTEAFF.

The rearrangement joins TRBV13 to TRBJ2-1; maybe TRBD1 (6 bases). V gave up 0 bases and J gave up 6 bases, with 6 bases separating them. This CDR3 contains 13 residues. Per germline, CDR1 PRHDT and CDR2 FYEKMQ (reference sequence). The DNA for the CDR3 is TGTGCCAGCAGCTTAGGGACAGGCAATGAGCAGTTCTTC. This encodes CASSLGTGNEQFF. The full variable domain, its missing parts supplied by reference TRBV13 and TRBJ2-1, is AAGVIQSPRHLIKEKRETATLKCYPIPRHDTVYWYQQGPGQDPQFLISFYEKMQSDKGSIPDRFSAQQFSDYHSELNMSSLELGDSALYFCASSLGTGNEQFFGPGTRLTVL.

CDR3 protein: CASGGTGGNYGYTF. The CDR3 DNA reads TGTGCCAGTGGCGGGACAGGGGGGAACTATGGCTACACCTTC. The chain carries TRBV19 and TRBJ1-2; 11 positions match TRBD1. The CDR3 is made up of 14 amino acids. Germline V gene sequence: CDR1 LNHDA, CDR2 SQIVND (reference sequence). The trim removed 8 bases at V and 2 bases at J, leaving 4 bases unmatched. Full variable domain (missing parts from reference TRBV19 and TRBJ1-2): DGGITQSPKYLFRKEGQNVTLSCEQNLNHDAMYWYRQDPGQGLRLIYYSQIVNDFQKGDIAEGYSVSREKKESFPLTVTSAQKNPTAFYLCASGGTGGNYGYTFGSGTRLTVV.